This TCR beta chain was retrieved from a study of blood T cell repertoires in COVID-19. Repertoires were generated with immunoSEQ multiplex PCR, while TCRdb's copy carries only in-frame clones and drops some. The sample carries about 100,000 clones, roughly 84% recorded once. This CDR3 is 14 amino acids long. V lost 5 bases to trimming and J lost 3 bases; unmatched junction nucleotides: 9. From germline, CDR1 is GTSNPN and CDR2 SVGIG (reference sequence). The chain employs TRBV30 and TRBJ2-5; 7 bases map to TRBD1. Material: peripheral blood. The receptor was derived from a woman in her sixties in a cohort sampled during active or convalescent COVID-19. DNA for the CDR3: TGTGCCTGGGGATCCGGGACAGCAAAAGAGACCCAGTACTTC. This translates into CAWGSGTAKETQYF.